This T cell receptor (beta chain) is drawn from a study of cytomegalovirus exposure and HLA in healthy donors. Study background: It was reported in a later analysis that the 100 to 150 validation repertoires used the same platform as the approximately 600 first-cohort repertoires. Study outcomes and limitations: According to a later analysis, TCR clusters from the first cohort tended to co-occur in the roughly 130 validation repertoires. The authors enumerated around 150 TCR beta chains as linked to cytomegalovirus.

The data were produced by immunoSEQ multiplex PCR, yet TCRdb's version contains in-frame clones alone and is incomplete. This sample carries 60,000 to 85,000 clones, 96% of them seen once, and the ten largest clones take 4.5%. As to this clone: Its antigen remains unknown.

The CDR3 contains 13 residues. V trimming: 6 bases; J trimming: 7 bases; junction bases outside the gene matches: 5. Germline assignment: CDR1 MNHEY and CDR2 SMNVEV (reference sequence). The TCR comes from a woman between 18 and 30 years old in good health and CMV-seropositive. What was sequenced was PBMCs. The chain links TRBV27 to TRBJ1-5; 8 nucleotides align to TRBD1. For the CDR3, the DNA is TGTGCCAGCAGGGCAGGGGGCGGACAGCCCCAGCATTTT. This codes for CASRAGGGQPQHF.